This T cell receptor beta chain came from a study of T cells after yellow fever vaccination. The overall study: Each low-cell-number fraction was prepared by means of SMART-Seq v4 Ultra Low Input.

It was through 5'RACE template switching that TCR cDNA was made, with a universal primer site and UMIs added. MiXCR, applied by TCRdb to the 5' RACE reads, yields one record per CDR3 protein. The sample has hundreds of thousands of distinct CDR3 sequences, over 15% seen once. Notes on the study in general: Contamination by abundant bulk-population clonotypes could be present in FACS-sorted repertoires. Secondary responses were weaker yet peaked faster, day 5 versus 15.

As for this clonotype: Its antigen is as yet unknown.

The V end lost 1 base, the J end lost 4 bases, and 8 bases lay between the germline ends. This CDR3 is built from 12 residues. Germline CDR1 and CDR2: GTSNPN and SVGIG (reference sequence). The chain recombines TRBV30 with TRBJ2-7; D may match TRBD1 or TRBD2 (5 bases each). The receptor comes from a man aged 30 to 45 who received the YFV17D yellow fever vaccine. The source material was PBMCs, sampled 15 days after the yellow fever booster vaccination. As DNA, the CDR3 is TGTGCCTGGAGTGGGGACGTATACGAGCAGTACTTC. Translation: CAWSGDVYEQYF.